Listed below are T cell receptor beta chains from one sample, sequenced in a study of cytomegalovirus exposure and HLA in healthy donors. Profiled with immunoSEQ multiplex PCR; TCRdb holds only in-frame clones, not every one. The sample includes fewer than 200,000 clones, 85% seen only once; the top ten take around 2.5%. Specimen: PBMCs. Receptor source: a man aged 30-40 years in good health and CMV-seropositive. Both conserved end residues are trimmed from each CDR3. Each record gives: J gene, V gene, CDR3 protein.

j_gene: TRBJ1-3; v_gene: TRBV7-3; CDR3aa: ASSLGQPQAGNTIY
j_gene: TRBJ1-5; v_gene: TRBV19; CDR3aa: ASSTGGVSNQPQH
j_gene: TRBJ1-4; v_gene: TRBV27; CDR3aa: ASSLTPRGASEKLF
j_gene: TRBJ2-7; v_gene: TRBV18; CDR3aa: ASSAPWGQYEQY
j_gene: TRBJ2-1; v_gene: TRBV6-1; CDR3aa: ASSPVAVNEQF
j_gene: TRBJ2-1; v_gene: TRBV2; CDR3aa: ASSGLAGYNEQF
j_gene: TRBJ1-1; v_gene: TRBV7-6; CDR3aa: ASSSWDIGRQRAF
j_gene: TRBJ2-2; v_gene: TRBV6-1; CDR3aa: ASSDPSGSYNTGELF
j_gene: TRBJ2-5; v_gene: TRBV27; CDR3aa: ASSTSRQGETQY
j_gene: TRBJ2-1; v_gene: TRBV18; CDR3aa: ASSPQEYNEQF
j_gene: TRBJ2-1; v_gene: TRBV29-1; CDR3aa: SVSRGDEQF
j_gene: TRBJ1-3; v_gene: TRBV6-6; CDR3aa: ASRSTGLGNTIY
j_gene: TRBJ2-1; v_gene: TRBV15; CDR3aa: ATSRRTSGLYNEQF
j_gene: TRBJ1-2; v_gene: TRBV19; CDR3aa: ASSTPSTGGVRGYT
j_gene: TRBJ2-5; v_gene: TRBV27; CDR3aa: ASSLLGTGGEETQY
j_gene: TRBJ2-6; v_gene: TRBV2; CDR3aa: ASRGQGGLLLSGANVLT